The 20 T cell receptor beta chains below were found in one sample sequenced in a study of OX40 agonist ivuxolimab in advanced cancers. Produced via immunoSEQ multiplex PCR; TCRdb's table is partial and in-frame only. The repertoire consists of about 68,000 clones, with approximately 90% occurring once and the leading ten covering more than 1%. Material: CD4+ or CD8+ T cells sorted from blood, obtained in a trial of the OX40 agonist ivuxolimab. These receptors came from an adult with an advanced solid tumor such as melanoma, head and neck, liver or kidney cancer.

The chain is built from TRBV5-1 and TRBJ2-6, with 10 bases aligning to TRBD1. Germline V gene lookup returns CDR1 SGHRS and CDR2 YFSETQ. The CDR3 totals 16 residues. The junction had 5 bases not matched to a gene; V was cut back by 0 bases and J by 8 bases. CDR3 residues: CASSLAGTGDTNVLTF. The CDR3 DNA reads TGCGCCAGCAGCTTGGCCGGGACAGGGGACACCAACGTCCTGACTTTC.

In DNA form, the CDR3 reads TGTGCCAGCAGCATCCCCTCCCTCCTGGGAGAGCAGTACTTC. Translation gives CASSIPSLLGEQYF. The V call is TRBV6-5, the J call TRBJ2-7; D is unclear. CDR1 MNHEY and CDR2 SVGAGI come from the germline V gene. The germline V and J ends were trimmed by 6 bases and 7 bases, with 19 bases remaining between them. The CDR3 extends over 14 amino acids.

The chain joins TRBV7-8 to TRBJ1-3; possible D gene TRBD1, 5 bases. Germline CDR1 SGHVS, CDR2 FQNEAQ. This CDR3 is built from 14 residues. Trimming cost V 10 bases and J 0 bases, with 13 bases left between them. CDR3: CATPTGNSGNTIYF. The CDR3 DNA sequence: TGTGCCACTCCAACAGGCAACTCTGGAAACACCATATATTTT.

Only a few counts were recorded for this clone. The genes are TRBV18 and TRBJ1-2, with a possible D match to TRBD1 (5 bases). The CDR3 covers 14 residues. Germline lookup yields CDR1 KGHSH and CDR2 LQKENI. The ends were cut back, 4 bases at V and 4 bases at J, with 13 bases in the middle. The CDR3 region has the DNA TGTGCCAGCTCACTTGGCAGGGAGGTCTATGGCTACACCTTC. It translates to CASSLGREVYGYTF. The entire variable domain, with the rest obtained from reference TRBV18 and TRBJ1-2, is as follows: NAGVMQNPRHLVRRRGQEARLRCSPMKGHSHVYWYRQLPEEGLKFMVYLQKENIIDESGMPKERFSAEFPKEGPSILRIQQVVRGDSAAYFCASSLGREVYGYTFGSGTRLTVV.

The rearrangement joins TRBV15 to TRBJ2-7; 12 bases line up with TRBD2. This CDR3 region has 16 residues. The V gene's germline CDR1 is LNHNV and CDR2 YYDKDF (reference sequence). V lost 0 bases to trimming and J lost 2 bases; unmatched junction nucleotides: 2. In nucleotides, the CDR3 is TGTGCCACCAGCAGAGAACCTAGCGGGAGGGCCTACGAGCAGTACTTC. Its translation is CATSREPSGRAYEQYF.

The rearrangement uses TRBV30 and TRBJ1-3, with 7 nucleotides matching TRBD1. The CDR3 runs 12 residues. CDR1 GTSNPN and CDR2 SVGIG come from the germline V gene (reference sequence). The junction had 2 bases not matched to a gene; V was cut back by 5 bases and J by 4 bases. CDR3 sequence: CAWGTVGNTIYF. CDR3 coding DNA: TGTGCCTGGGGGACAGTCGGAAACACCATATATTTT.

This chain links TRBV9 with TRBJ2-2; D gene uncertain. Deletions cut 0 bases from V and 0 bases from J, with 3 bases between. This CDR3 has 14 amino acids. Germline lookup yields CDR1 SGDLS and CDR2 YYNGEE. The CDR3 nucleotides are TGTGCCAGCAGCGTAGCTTCGAACACCGGGGAGCTGTTTTTT. The encoded protein is CASSVASNTGELFF. Drawing the rest from reference TRBV9 and TRBJ2-2, the complete variable domain is DSGVTQTPKHLITATGQRVTLRCSPRSGDLSVYWYQQSLDQGLQFLIQYYNGEERAKGNILERFSAQQFPDLHSELNLSSLELGDSALYFCASSVASNTGELFFGEGSRLTVL.

The J gene is TRBJ1-4, the V gene TRBV10-2; 7 bases are shared with TRBD1. Germline CDR1 WSHSY, CDR2 SAAADI. The length of the CDR3 is 16 residues. V lost 5 bases and J lost 7; bases outside the gene matches: 13. CDR3 amino acids: CASSTTATGLAEKLFF. The CDR3 DNA sequence: TGCGCCAGCAGTACAACCGCGACAGGGTTGGCTGAAAAACTGTTTTTT.

The J gene is TRBJ1-5, the V gene TRBV2, with 7 bases matching TRBD1. CDR3 length equals 13 residues. Per the germline V gene, CDR1 is SNHLY and CDR2 is FYNNEI. J was trimmed by 7 bases and V by 3 bases; bases with no gene match: 3. CDR3 sequence (DNA): TGTGCCAGCAGTGACAGGGGGTGGCAGCCCCAGCATTTT. Encoded protein: CASSDRGWQPQHF.

This sequence joins TRBV5-4 and TRBJ2-2, with D possibly matching TRBD2 (5 bases). Trimming took off 2 bases at V and 0 bases at J, with 8 bases between the two ends. Germline V gene sequence: CDR1 SGHNT, CDR2 YYREEE (reference sequence). The CDR3 is 15 amino acids. Here the CDR3 DNA reads TGTGCCAGCAGCTTCTTAGCGCCGAACACCGGGGAGCTGTTTTTT. Amino acids: CASSFLAPNTGELFF.

The chain uses TRBV2 and TRBJ2-3; D call uncertain. The germline V gene encodes CDR1 SNHLY and CDR2 FYNNEI. V lost 8 bases, J lost 8 bases, and 23 bases lay in between. CDR3 length: 15 amino acids. CDR3 coding DNA: TGTGCCAGCTCTTCCGAGGACGGAACCGTGGTTACGCAGTATTTT. Its translation: CASSSEDGTVVTQYF.

The chain couples TRBV7-9 to TRBJ1-6; TRBD1 matches 8 bases. The CDR3 runs 14 residues. V shed 4 bases and J 7 bases; nucleotides not matched to a gene: 3. Germline loops: CDR1 SEHNR, CDR2 FQNEAQ (reference sequence). The CDR3 reads CASSWGQENSPLHF. The CDR3 DNA reads as TGTGCCAGCAGCTGGGGACAGGAGAATTCACCCCTCCACTTT.

The chain's CDR3 is CACLNPGPVSYEQYF. The CDR3 DNA is TGTGCCTGTCTTAACCCGGGACCGGTATCCTACGAGCAGTACTTC. The chain carries TRBV30 and TRBJ2-7; perhaps D is TRBD1 or TRBD2 (5 bases each). V was shortened by 6 bases and J by 1 base, with 19 bases between the two germline ends. The CDR3 contains 15 residues. From germline, CDR1 is GTSNPN and CDR2 SVGIG (reference sequence). The complete variable domain, with remaining parts taken from reference TRBV30 and TRBJ2-7, reads SQTIHQWPATLVQPVGSPLSLECTVEGTSNPNLYWYRQAAGRGLQLLFYSVGIGQISSEVPQNLSASRPQDRQFILSSKKLLLSDSGFYLCACLNPGPVSYEQYFGPGTRLTVT.

The CDR3 nucleotides read TGCGCCAGCAGCTTGATAGGGGGACGGGCCAACACCGGGGAGCTGTTTTTT. Translating gives CASSLIGGRANTGELFF. This chain connects TRBV5-1 to TRBJ2-2; TRBD1 might be the D (6 bases). The CDR3 is made up of 17 amino acids. Between the trimmed V and J ends, which lost 1 base and 2 bases, there was a span of 15 bases. CDR1 and CDR2 (germline): SGHRS, YFSETQ.

The chain combines TRBV30 with TRBJ1-6; D is ambiguous. Germline V gene data show CDR1 as GTSNPN and CDR2 as SVGIG (reference sequence). The CDR3 is made up of 14 amino acids. V was shortened by 3 bases and J by 0 bases, with 6 bases between the two germline ends. This CDR3 reads CAWSRSSYNSPLHF. The CDR3 DNA follows: TGTGCCTGGAGCAGGAGCTCCTATAATTCACCCCTCCACTTT.

This sequence joins TRBV25-1 and TRBJ2-4, with D possibly being TRBD2 (5 bases). This CDR3 spans 13 amino acids. Trimming cost V 6 bases and J 3 bases, with 9 bases left between them. Germline-derived CDR1 and CDR2 are MGHDK and SYGVNS. CDR3 residues: CASRPRDKNIQYF. The CDR3 DNA sequence: TGTGCCAGCAGACCCCGGGACAAAAACATTCAGTACTTC.

This clone was observed a single time. J is TRBJ2-5 and V is TRBV9; TRBD1 might be the D (6 bases). The CDR3 sequence is 17 residues long. From germline, CDR1 is SGDLS and CDR2 YYNGEE. V was shortened by 2 bases and J by 5 bases, with 22 bases between the two germline ends. For the CDR3, the DNA is TGTGCCAGCAGCGTTGGGATGCGGACAGACATTGTGGAGACCCAGTACTTC. As protein: CASSVGMRTDIVETQYF.

In DNA, the CDR3 is TGTGCCAGTAGTATCAACAGTTACTATGGCTACACCTTC. Its protein is CASSINSYYGYTF. The chain joins TRBV19 to TRBJ1-2; D unclear. This CDR3 comprises 13 residues. V was shortened by 3 bases and J by 3 bases, with 8 bases between the two germline ends. In germline, CDR1 is LNHDA, CDR2 SQIVND (reference sequence).

With regard to this clone: The DNA is omitted, as the CDR3 cannot be located on it reliably, and the CDR3 follows TCRdb's listing. The genes are TRBV1 and TRBJ1-3. TRBV1 is tagged as a pseudogene. The CDR3 length equals 14 residues, ends included. The CDR3 reads CTSSQWGSGNTIYF.

The J gene is TRBJ1-4, the V gene TRBV18, with D unresolved. The germline gives CDR1 KGHSH, CDR2 LQKENI. This CDR3 spans 12 amino acids. With 0 bases removed from V and 5 bases from J, the gap between germline ends came to 1 base. The CDR3 nucleotides are TGTGCCAGCTCACCACCCAATGAAAAACTGTTTTTT. Translated: CASSPPNEKLFF.